The 8 T cell receptor beta chains presented below share a single source sample, sequenced in a study of monozygotic twins with inflammatory bowel disease. TCRdb re-called the 5' RACE reads and shows each CDR3 protein once, DNA omitted. Across 140,000 to 150,000 distinct CDR3 sequences, the top ten clones capture about 1.2% of the sample. Sequencing was performed on blood. The receptors originated from a human donor with ulcerative colitis or Crohn's disease, or a healthy co-twin of an affected twin (not recorded which).

The chain combines TRBV11-2 with TRBJ2-1. CDR1 SGHAT and CDR2 FQNNGV come from the germline V gene. The CDR3 sequence is 13 residues long. The CDR3 loop reads CASRLTSFGEQFF.

This rearrangement joins TRBV7-7 to TRBJ2-2. CDR1 and CDR2 from the germline V gene are SSHAT and FNYEAQ (reference sequence). The CDR3 loop spans 14 amino acids. The chain's CDR3 is CASSPAVYTGELFF.

The chain links TRBV20-1 to TRBJ1-2. The CDR3 extends over 15 amino acids. CDR1 is DFQATT, CDR2 SNEGSKA, per germline (reference sequence). The CDR3 sequence is CSAREAKPLNYGYTF.

CDR3 in amino acids: CASTVLPPGQGGTGELFF. The chain combines TRBV5-6 with TRBJ2-2; TCRdb lists TRBD1, though no DNA is available to test this call. The germline V gene encodes CDR1 SGHDT and CDR2 YYEEEE. CDR3 size: 18 residues.

CDR3 sequence reads: CASSPVGQGSSYEQYF. This chain links TRBV4-3 with TRBJ2-7; TCRdb selects TRBD1, and the lack of DNA leaves this call unchecked. Germline CDR1 is LGHNA and CDR2 is YSLEER. The CDR3 totals 16 residues.

The chain uses TRBV5-1 and TRBJ2-1; the TRBD1 assignment by TCRdb is unverifiable without DNA. Germline V gene sequence: CDR1 SGHRS, CDR2 YFSETQ. The CDR3 has 14 residues. CDR3: CASSSPSSYNEQFF.

The chain is built from TRBV29-1 and TRBJ2-3; there is no DNA to check the TCRdb D call of TRBD1. CDR3 length: 15 amino acids. The V gene's germline CDR1 is SQVTM and CDR2 ANQGSEA. CDR3 region: CSVAGQGAGTDTQYF.

The chain employs TRBV6-1 and TRBJ2-7. This CDR3 is 13 amino acids long. Germline CDR1 MNHNS, CDR2 SASEGT. This chain's CDR3 is CASQVSVSYEQYF.